This T cell receptor beta chain was sequenced for a study of blood T cell repertoires in COVID-19. Looking at the study overall: Sites across the United States, Italy and Spain contributed samples from acute and convalescent COVID-19. T cells, B-cell-depleted T cells, or PBMCs supplied cDNA or gDNA.

With 0 bases clipped from V and 11 bases from J, the junction kept 5 bases outside the gene matches. Germline assignment: CDR1 MNHNS and CDR2 SASEGT. The CDR3 has 13 residues. Original processing notes: Counts of nucleated cells, estimated from reference gene primer amplification, were obtained. Libraries were prepared by immunoSEQ multiplex PCR; TCRdb keeps only in-frame clonotypes and omits some of them. Clone size and the V and J calls come from that table; the DNA yielded D and trimming. The sample yields almost 55,000 clones, about nine tenths seen once. The rearrangement joins TRBV6-1 to TRBJ2-3, with 7 bases fitting TRBD1. Sequenced: peripheral blood. The sequence came from a human donor in a cohort sampled during active COVID-19. CDR3 region: CASSEAGGRWQYF. The CDR3 DNA is TGTGCCAGCAGTGAAGCAGGGGGCCGGTGGCAGTATTTT.